The source of this TCR beta chain is a study of post-analysis software for immune sequencing data. Study-level points and caveats: By F measure, samples from a shared preparation batch strongly co-clustered. Relative to controls, patients had several TRBV segments at higher frequency, with TRBV5-6, TRBV5-1 and TRBV20-1 among these.

Germline CDR1 is SGHKS and CDR2 is YYEKEE (reference sequence). V was clipped by 0 bases and J by 6 bases; unmatched bases: 6. The length of the CDR3 is 15 residues. Each TCR beta cDNA library carried unique molecular identifiers. TCRdb fed the PCR reads into MiXCR, producing one record per CDR3 protein. Of about 770,000 distinct CDR3 sequences listed, around 42% are singletons. This clonotype was counted only a few times. Its matching antigen is unknown. This TCR came from a girl aged 10-17 years with multiple sclerosis. Sequencing was performed on blood. The rearrangement links TRBV5-5 to TRBJ2-1; 7 bases map to TRBD2. The CDR3, as DNA: TGTGCCAGCAGCTTGGGTCCTAGCGGACCCAATGAGCAGTTCTTC. This encodes CASSLGPSGPNEQFF.